This T cell receptor (beta chain) was captured by sequencing in a study of regulatory T cells in long-lasting Graves disease. Comment on this clonotype: Its target is not known. With a much larger clone just one base away, this may be a read error.

Time point meaning: newly diagnosed GD, antithyroid drugs for less than 3 months. The TCR library was prepared using RNA isolated from PBMCs. The ends were cut back, 3 bases at V and 4 bases at J, with 9 bases in the middle. The CDR3 contains 13 residues. CDR1 and CDR2 (germline): SGHTA, FQGTGA. Study observations and caveats: Newly diagnosed disease favored TRBV20-1 and TRBJ2-1 over persistent disease.

CDR3-region Arm-PCR and iRepertoire HTBI primers produced the TCR beta libraries. In the authors' workflow: The samples included 60 to 75 TRBV and around 15 TRBJ segments. TCRdb analysed the multiplex PCR reads with MiXCR anew, one entry per CDR3 protein. These V and J calls are TCRdb output, not the study's own analysis. This sample has a few hundred thousand distinct CDR3 sequences, with approximately 12% found just once. The same data also contributed to another study, on T cells in Graves' hyperthyroidism and ophthalmopathy. In that study: Ophthalmopathy was told apart from stable hyperthyroidism by a 13 V-J model.

The rearrangement uses TRBV7-3 and TRBJ2-5; TRBD2 might be the D (5 bases). This sample comprised peripheral blood mononuclear cells (PBMCs), obtained at new diagnosis, from a patient treated with antithyroid drugs. The receptor was derived from a woman between 18 and 29 years old with Graves disease. CDR3: CASSFGLVETQYF. The CDR3 DNA is TGTGCCAGCAGCTTTGGACTGGTAGAGACCCAGTACTTC.